This TCR beta chain was identified in a study of CD8 T cells in ankylosing spondylitis. V lost 5 bases, J lost 13 bases, and 18 bases lay in between. The CDR3 sequence is 12 residues long. Germline V gene data show CDR1 as GTSNPN and CDR2 as SVGIG (reference sequence). TCRdb passed the 5' RACE reads through MiXCR, listing each CDR3 protein once. The sample includes approximately 550,000 distinct CDR3 sequences, roughly 13% of them seen just once. Remarks on this clonotype: As yet, its antigen is unknown.

Study findings and constraints: Existing reports had already noted some motif variants in reactive arthritis synovial fluid and blood. What appeared characteristic of ankylosing spondylitis blood was a TCR beta motif of several highly homologous variants. CD8+ disease-linked clones were present at relatively low frequencies in blood. Significant enrichment of disease-linked clones was reportedly seen in matched ankylosing spondylitis synovial fluid.

What was sequenced was blood, either unsorted or a sorted T cell fraction (not recorded which). This clonotype was sampled from a male donor with ankylosing spondylitis. The chain links TRBV30 to TRBJ2-1; tentatively, D is TRBD1 (5 bases). The CDR3 protein is CAWDRQSPVQFF. The CDR3 DNA reads TGTGCCTGGGACCGACAGTCTCCGGTACAGTTCTTC.